This T cell receptor (beta chain) was sequenced for a study of blood T cell repertoires in COVID-19. Study-wide background: Spain, Italy and the United States supplied samples that represented acute and convalescent COVID-19. PBMCs, B-cell-depleted T cells, or T cells provided the cDNA or gDNA that made up the material.

Under the authors' procedure: Estimation of nucleated cell counts relied on the amplification of reference gene primers. Data came from immunoSEQ multiplex PCR; TCRdb stores just in-frame clones and leaves some out. V and J calls and clone size are as listed in that table; D and trimming were resolved from the DNA. The table has approximately 40,000 clones, 87% seen once. Per germline, CDR1 LGHNT and CDR2 FRNRAP. V shed 7 bases and J shed 0 bases, with 16 bases lying between them. The length of the CDR3 is 16 residues. Specimen: peripheral blood. The chain combines TRBV12-5 with TRBJ1-5; no clear D. The TCR sequence derives from a woman older than 75 in a cohort sampled during active or convalescent COVID-19. The CDR3 region is CASAPRSIGSNQPQHF. CDR3 nucleotides: TGTGCTAGTGCCCCGCGGTCGATTGGTAGCAATCAGCCCCAGCATTTT.